Here is one TCR beta chain with its context. This sample stems from a study of blood T cell repertoires in COVID-19. Assay used: immunoSEQ multiplex PCR; TCRdb lists only in-frame clones, some missing. The table shows approximately 100,000 clones, with approximately 90% occurring only once. This receptor was taken from a man aged 55-75 years with acute or convalescent COVID-19. Sequencing was performed on peripheral blood.

The CDR3 bases are TGTGCCAGCAGCGTCGGACGGGACAGGGTTGAAAAACTGTTTTTT. Protein: CASSVGRDRVEKLFF. V usage is TRBV9 and J usage is TRBJ1-4; 9 positions agree with TRBD1. After removal of 2 bases from V and 7 bases from J, the junction contained 6 bases not matched to a gene. Germline V lookup: CDR1 SGDLS, CDR2 YYNGEE. CDR3 length equals 15 residues.